The 2 T cell receptor beta chains listed next were all sequenced from one sample in a study of T cell changes during pregnancy in multiple sclerosis. Some clones are missing from TCRdb's copy, which holds only in-frame ones; the method was immunoSEQ multiplex PCR. The sample yields 95,000 to 100,000 clones, more than 85% seen once. The sample consisted of peripheral blood, taken in the second trimester of pregnancy. These receptors all stem from a female donor with multiple sclerosis, enrolled in a pregnancy study.

This chain joins TRBV5-1 and TRBJ2-1; D may be TRBD2 (5 bases). The CDR3 loop spans 12 amino acids. Germline V gene sequence: CDR1 SGHRS, CDR2 YFSETQ. The V end lost 4 bases, the J end lost 8 bases, and 10 bases lay between the germline ends. The CDR3 spells CASSVEGDEQFF. CDR3 nucleotide sequence: TGCGCCAGCAGCGTAGAGGGCGATGAGCAGTTCTTC.

The J gene is TRBJ2-4, the V gene TRBV6-5; TRBD1 agrees at 8 bases. V lost 6 bases and J lost 4; bases outside the gene matches: 8. The CDR3 contains 15 residues. Germline V gene sequence: CDR1 MNHEY, CDR2 SVGAGI. In DNA form, the CDR3 reads TGTGCCAGCAGCCTGTCGGGGACAGGAAAAAACATTCAGTACTTC. Amino acids: CASSLSGTGKNIQYF.